These 31 T cell receptor beta chains were all obtained from the same sample, sequenced in a study of T-cell reconstitution after alpha-beta-depleted transplantation in children. The authors prepared the TCRbeta library with unique molecular identifiers. TCRdb re-called the PCR reads through MiXCR, storing one row per CDR3 protein. Here the sample spans 350,000 to 500,000 distinct CDR3 sequences, over 40% being singletons. The sequencing used PBMCs, collected before TCRalphabeta/CD19-depleted stem cell transplant. The source of these receptors is a girl aged 2-15 years with aplastic anemia, due to receive a stem cell transplant.

This clonotype was picked up many times. The chain employs TRBV12-3 or TRBV12-4 and TRBJ2-4; 10 bases align to TRBD1. V trimming: 3 bases; J trimming: 5 bases; junction bases outside the gene matches: 4. The CDR3 totals 15 residues. The CDR3 DNA sequence: TGTGCCAGCAGTTTCGGACAGGGGGTGGAAAACATTCAGTACTTC. This gives the protein CASSFGQGVENIQYF.

The V call is TRBV6-2 or TRBV6-3, the J call TRBJ2-5; maybe TRBD2 (6 bases). The CDR3 has 15 residues. Trimming cost V 4 bases and J 5 bases, with 17 bases left between them. Germline V gene lookup returns CDR1 MNHEY and CDR2 SVGEGT. For the CDR3, the DNA is TGTGCCAGCAGTTTTCCTAGTCGGGAGCGGGAGACCCAGTACTTC. Amino acids: CASSFPSRERETQYF.

This chain uses TRBV6-1 with TRBJ2-1; TRBD2 aligns across 9 bases. Germline loops: CDR1 MNHNS, CDR2 SASEGT. Losses at the gene ends were 8 bases for V and 5 bases for J; bases not matched to a gene: 4. The CDR3 is 13 amino acids. The chain's CDR3 is CASFSGGHNEQFF. DNA for the CDR3: TGTGCCAGCTTTAGCGGGGGTCACAATGAGCAGTTCTTC.

A few counts support this clonotype. The chain is built from TRBV25-1 and TRBJ2-3, with 9 positions matching TRBD2. The CDR3 runs to 23 residues. CDR1 MGHDK and CDR2 SYGVNS come from the germline V gene. Trimming took 6 bases from V and 2 from J; bases not matched to a gene: 30. CDR3 DNA: TGTGCCAGCAGGGGGGAAAATAATACGGGACACGAGACCGGGACTAGCCCCACAGATACGCAGTATTTT. Residues: CASRGENNTGHETGTSPTDTQYF.

The rearrangement links TRBV4-1 to TRBJ2-7; maybe TRBD2 (6 bases). This CDR3 region has 15 residues. Trimming stripped 3 bases from V and 0 bases from J, with 12 bases between. Germline V lookup: CDR1 MGHRA, CDR2 YSYEKL. The CDR3 spells CASSHGSIFSYEQYF. CDR3 DNA: TGCGCCAGCAGCCACGGGAGTATTTTCTCCTACGAGCAGTACTTC.

CDR3 DNA sequence: TGTGCCAGCAGCCCCGCTACCCACGTGGGTCAGCCCCAGCATTTT. It encodes CASSPATHVGQPQHF. V gene TRBV27 combines with J gene TRBJ1-5; no clear D. CDR1 MNHEY and CDR2 SMNVEV come from the germline V gene (reference sequence). The germline V and J ends were trimmed by 6 bases and 6 bases, with 18 bases remaining between them. CDR3 length equals 15 residues.

J is TRBJ2-3 and V is TRBV20-1; 8 bases fit TRBD2. CDR1 and CDR2 (germline): DFQATT, SNEGSKA (reference sequence). The CDR3 has 15 amino acids. The V and J ends lost 2 bases and 3 bases, in that order; junction bases with no gene match: 7. The CDR3: CSARRPAGVTDTQYF. The CDR3 DNA reads TGCAGTGCTAGACGACCAGCGGGAGTGACAGATACGCAGTATTTT.

V usage is TRBV6-5 and J usage is TRBJ2-5; the match to TRBD2 covers 12 bases. The V gene's germline CDR1 is MNHEY and CDR2 SVGAGI. This CDR3 has 18 amino acids. Trimming removed 2 bases from V and 2 bases from J; junction bases left unmatched: 9. The CDR3 region has the DNA TGTGCCAGCAGTTACGGGAGACTAGCGGGGGTACTTCAAGAGACCCAGTACTTC. Residues: CASSYGRLAGVLQETQYF.

The chain combines TRBV7-2 with TRBJ2-5, with a weak D call TRBD2 (6 bases). Trimming took 1 base from V and 3 from J, leaving 12 bases between them. The CDR3 totals 15 residues. CDR1 is SGHTA, CDR2 FQGNSA, per germline. The CDR3: CASSLVSGEEETQYF. CDR3 nucleotides: TGTGCCAGCAGCTTAGTTTCGGGAGAGGAAGAGACCCAGTACTTC. The full variable domain, completed using reference TRBV7-2 and TRBJ2-5, is GAGVSQSPSNKVTEKGKDVELRCDPISGHTALYWYRQSLGQGLEFLIYFQGNSAPDKSGLPSDRFSAERTGGSVSTLTIQRTQQEDSAVYLCASSLVSGEEETQYFGPGTRLLVL.

V is TRBV5-1 and J is TRBJ2-2; D not certain. CDR1 and CDR2 from the germline V gene are SGHRS and YFSETQ. The V end was cut by 0 bases, the J end by 7 bases, with 7 bases between. CDR3 size: 13 residues. The CDR3 region is CASSLVQVGELFF. The DNA for the CDR3 is TGCGCCAGCAGCTTGGTTCAGGTCGGGGAGCTGTTTTTT.

This clonotype turned up a few times. J is TRBJ1-4 and V is TRBV29-1; TRBD1 might be the D (5 bases). Looked up from germline, CDR1 is SQVTM and CDR2 is ANQGSEA. Deletions cut 4 bases from V and 3 bases from J, with 9 bases between. CDR3 size: 13 residues. CDR3 region: CSVGIGANEKLFF. CDR3 in DNA: TGCAGCGTTGGCATAGGGGCTAATGAAAAACTGTTTTTT.

V and J are TRBV20-1 and TRBJ2-1, with D unresolved. V shed 3 bases and J shed 7 bases, with 7 bases lying between them. Germline V gives CDR1 DFQATT, CDR2 SNEGSKA (reference sequence). The CDR3 is 11 amino acids. The CDR3 DNA reads TGCAGTGCTAGGTCCGGGAATGAGCAGTTCTTC. This gives the protein CSARSGNEQFF.

This sequence joins TRBV24-1 and TRBJ2-3; D gene unclear. Trimming pared 6 bases from V and 5 bases from J, leaving 5 bases between. CDR1 KGHDR and CDR2 SFDVKD come from the germline V gene. This CDR3 is built from 11 residues. The CDR3 loop reads CATSSRDTQYF. CDR3 bases: TGTGCCACCAGTTCCAGAGATACGCAGTATTTT.

This clonotype was observed a handful of times. The V call is TRBV2, the J call TRBJ1-5; maybe TRBD1 (6 bases). The V gene's germline CDR1 is SNHLY and CDR2 FYNNEI. The CDR3 loop spans 14 amino acids. The ends were cut back, 6 bases at V and 1 base at J, with 10 bases in the middle. The CDR3, as DNA: TGTGCCAGCAGGGAACAGGGAAGCAATCAGCCCCAGCATTTT. This gives the protein CASREQGSNQPQHF.

This clonotype was picked up a small number of times. V gene TRBV6-1 combines with J gene TRBJ2-5, with 12 bases aligning to TRBD2. Germline loops: CDR1 MNHNS, CDR2 SASEGT. V was clipped by 5 bases and J by 4 bases; unmatched bases: 8. The CDR3 length is 16 residues. CDR3 loop: CASSTGLAGGRETQYF. CDR3 nucleotides: TGTGCCAGCAGTACCGGGCTAGCGGGAGGGAGAGAGACCCAGTACTTC.

The chain links TRBV12-3 or TRBV12-4 to TRBJ1-2, with D unclear. The CDR3 runs 13 residues. The germline V and J ends were trimmed by 1 base and 8 bases, with 11 bases remaining between them. The CDR3 DNA reads as TGTGCCAGCAGTTTAGGGCCGGGGAAGGGCTACACCTTC. As protein: CASSLGPGKGYTF.

This chain uses TRBV12-3 or TRBV12-4 with TRBJ2-7; 10 bases are a match to TRBD2. Unmatched junction bases numbered 5, after V lost 3 bases and J lost 3 bases. The CDR3 has 15 residues. The CDR3 loop reads CASSFMPSGSYEQYF. The CDR3 DNA reads as TGTGCCAGCAGTTTCATGCCTAGCGGGAGCTACGAGCAGTACTTC.

This clonotype was observed a handful of times. V usage is TRBV27 and J usage is TRBJ2-1; weak D call: TRBD1 (6 bases). The germline V gene encodes CDR1 MNHEY and CDR2 SMNVEV (reference sequence). V dropped 6 bases and J dropped 5 bases, with 11 bases sitting between them. CDR3 length equals 13 residues. CDR3 DNA: TGTGCCAGCAGACTCCGGACAGACAATGAGCAGTTCTTC. This encodes CASRLRTDNEQFF.

The chain links TRBV18 to TRBJ2-5; perhaps TRBD1 as D (5 bases). This CDR3 spans 15 amino acids. CDR1 is KGHSH and CDR2 is LQKENI in the germline V gene. V lost 2 bases and J 5 bases, leaving 15 bases between the germline ends. The CDR3 region is CASSPYGADAETQYF. The CDR3 bases are TGTGCCAGCTCACCATATGGGGCAGACGCTGAGACCCAGTACTTC.

This clonotype was detected once. The gene calls are TRBV5-1 and TRBJ2-3, with D maybe TRBD1 (6 bases). Trimming removed 1 base from V and 0 bases from J, with 12 bases in between. Looked up from germline, CDR1 is SGHRS and CDR2 is YFSETQ. There are 16 residues in the CDR3. The CDR3 region is CASSLSGQTSTDTQYF. Here the CDR3 DNA reads TGCGCCAGCAGCTTGTCCGGACAGACTAGCACAGATACGCAGTATTTT.

This clonotype was seen at least ten times. The chain joins TRBV20-1 to TRBJ2-7, with D tentatively TRBD1 or TRBD2 (5 bases each). V was pared by 5 bases and J by 0 bases, with 11 bases between. CDR3 length: 13 residues. Germline lookup yields CDR1 DFQATT and CDR2 SNEGSKA (reference sequence). Here the CDR3 reads CSAPTGTSYEQYF. In DNA, the CDR3 is TGCAGTGCTCCGACCGGGACCTCCTACGAGCAGTACTTC.

This clonotype was seen a few times. The chain recombines TRBV15 with TRBJ2-6; TRBD2 might be the D (6 bases). In germline, CDR1 is LNHNV, CDR2 YYDKDF (reference sequence). Trimming took 0 bases from V and 7 from J, leaving 19 bases between them. The CDR3 length is 18 residues. CDR3 loop: CATSREEGKVGGANVLTF. For the CDR3, the DNA is TGTGCCACCAGCAGAGAGGAGGGGAAGGTCGGGGGAGCCAACGTCCTGACTTTC.

The chain links TRBV12-3 or TRBV12-4 to TRBJ2-7; D gene uncertain. Trimming cost V 7 bases and J 2 bases, with 6 bases left between them. CDR3 length equals 11 residues. CDR3 sequence (DNA): TGTGCCAGCACCCTTGCCTACGAGCAGTACTTC. It specifies CASTLAYEQYF.

Points on this clonotype: With a much larger clone just one base away, this may be a read error. The V call is TRBV29-1, the J call TRBJ2-7; the match to TRBD1 covers 7 bases. The CDR3 spans 12 residues. The J segment lost 2 bases and the V segment lost 7 bases, leaving 5 bases of the junction unmatched. Germline CDR1 and CDR2: SQVTM and ANQGSEA. CDR3 DNA: TGCAGCGCCGCCGGGACAGCCTACGAGCAGTACTTC. Translating it yields CSAAGTAYEQYF.

This clonotype came up a few times. The chain recombines TRBV7-9 with TRBJ2-1; D is possibly TRBD2 (6 bases). This CDR3 contains 15 residues. From germline, CDR1 is SEHNR and CDR2 FQNEAQ (reference sequence). The ends were cut back, 6 bases at V and 6 bases at J, with 18 bases in the middle. DNA of the CDR3: TGTGCCAGCAGTCCAAGGAGGGAGCGGGTCAATGAGCAGTTCTTC. It encodes CASSPRRERVNEQFF.

The J gene is TRBJ2-7, the V gene TRBV15; TRBD2 aligns across 12 bases. The J segment lost 5 bases and the V segment lost 3 bases, leaving 2 bases of the junction unmatched. The CDR3 runs to 14 residues. Germline CDR1 and CDR2: LNHNV and YYDKDF (reference sequence). Here the CDR3 DNA reads TGTGCCACCAGCAGGACTAGCGGGGGCGACGAGCAGTACTTC. This sequence encodes CATSRTSGGDEQYF.

In this sample, this clonotype turned up a few times. The chain links TRBV20-1 to TRBJ2-7, with TRBD2 identical over 8 bases. From germline, CDR1 is DFQATT and CDR2 SNEGSKA (reference sequence). The V and J ends lost 0 bases and 3 bases, in that order; junction bases with no gene match: 10. The CDR3 is made up of 16 amino acids. The CDR3 DNA follows: TGCAGTGCTAGAGAGGGCGGGAGGTGGCTAGTCTACGAGCAGTACTTC. As protein: CSAREGGRWLVYEQYF.

CDR3 nucleotides: TGTGCCAGCGCTCCCCATGGGGAGACCCAGTACTTC. Translating gives CASAPHGETQYF. V is TRBV28 and J is TRBJ2-5; D is ambiguous. Germline V gives CDR1 MDHEN, CDR2 SYDVKM. The V gene lost 8 bases and the J gene lost 5 bases, with 12 bases spanning the gap. CDR3 length equals 12 residues.

The rearrangement joins TRBV12-3 or TRBV12-4 to TRBJ2-7, with TRBD1 matching over 10 bases. The CDR3 is 15 residues long. With 6 bases clipped from V and 5 bases from J, the junction kept 10 bases outside the gene matches. The CDR3 loop reads CASSPRDRGVHEQYF. CDR3 coding DNA: TGTGCCAGCAGCCCCCGGGACAGGGGTGTACACGAGCAGTACTTC.

The sample holds many counts of this clonotype. The rearrangement uses TRBV20-1 and TRBJ2-1; 11 nucleotides align to TRBD2. Germline values: CDR1 DFQATT, CDR2 SNEGSKA (reference sequence). The junction had 8 bases not matched to a gene; V was cut back by 5 bases and J by 8 bases. The CDR3 totals 14 residues. The DNA for the CDR3 is TGCAGTGCTGCCACTAGCGGGAGTAGGCATGAGCAGTTCTTC. It codes for CSAATSGSRHEQFF.

This clonotype appeared a few times. The genes are TRBV24-1 and TRBJ1-6; D unresolved. Germline CDR1 and CDR2: KGHDR and SFDVKD. Trimming stripped 1 base from V and 10 bases from J, with 7 bases between. CDR3 length equals 13 residues. The CDR3 sequence: CATSDFLGSPLHF. As DNA, the CDR3 is TGTGCCACCAGTGATTTTCTCGGATCACCCCTCCACTTT.